The rows below give T cell receptor beta chains drawn from one sample of a study of T cell responses to AZD1222 COVID-19 vaccine. Profiled with immunoSEQ multiplex PCR; TCRdb holds only in-frame clones, not every one. The sample yields around 180,000 clones, approximately 92% seen once. The sequencing here drew on peripheral blood, taken on day 0 of AZD1222 vaccination. The receptors shown here come from an adult in good health. The CDR3 runs from the conserved cysteine through the conserved F or W.

TRBJ1-5	TRBV6-5	CASTKDPGSRQPQHF
TRBJ2-1	TRBV10-3	CAISEDSTYNEQFF
TRBJ2-1	TRBV6-1	CASSEGFSSYNEQFF
TRBJ2-2	TRBV27	CASSSVGGELFF
TRBJ1-4	TRBV5-6	CASSRTGLDEKLFF
TRBJ2-3	TRBV6-9	CASILGTVSTDTQYF
TRBJ2-1	TRBV12-5	CASGQGLTAGHNEQFF
TRBJ2-1	TRBV24-1	CATSEGGGEQFF
TRBJ2-7	TRBV9	CASSVDSGTYEQYF
TRBJ2-3	TRBV30	CAFGTGGTDTQYF
TRBJ2-1	TRBV15	CATSREAGVGYNEQFF
TRBJ2-5	TRBV5-6	CASSLGTGLKTQYF
TRBJ1-1	TRBV12-3/TRBV12-4	CASTSVGGAFF